This T cell receptor beta chain was sequenced during a study of cytomegalovirus exposure and HLA in healthy donors. The PCR employed 60 Vbeta primers together with 13 Jbeta primers. The method was immunoSEQ multiplex PCR; TCRdb's version includes in-frame clones alone and lacks a portion of them. This sample has almost 200,000 clones, with about four fifths found just once. V was shortened by 0 bases and J by 0 bases, with 13 bases between the two germline ends. This CDR3 has 17 residues. Germline V gives CDR1 SGDLS, CDR2 YYNGEE. The clonotype originates from a male donor in good health and CMV-seropositive. The chain links TRBV9 to TRBJ1-5; D gene ambiguous. Sequenced input: PBMCs. The CDR3, as DNA: TGTGCCAGCAGCGTAGCCCCCAGTTATACTAGCAATCAGCCCCAGCATTTT. It encodes CASSVAPSYTSNQPQHF.